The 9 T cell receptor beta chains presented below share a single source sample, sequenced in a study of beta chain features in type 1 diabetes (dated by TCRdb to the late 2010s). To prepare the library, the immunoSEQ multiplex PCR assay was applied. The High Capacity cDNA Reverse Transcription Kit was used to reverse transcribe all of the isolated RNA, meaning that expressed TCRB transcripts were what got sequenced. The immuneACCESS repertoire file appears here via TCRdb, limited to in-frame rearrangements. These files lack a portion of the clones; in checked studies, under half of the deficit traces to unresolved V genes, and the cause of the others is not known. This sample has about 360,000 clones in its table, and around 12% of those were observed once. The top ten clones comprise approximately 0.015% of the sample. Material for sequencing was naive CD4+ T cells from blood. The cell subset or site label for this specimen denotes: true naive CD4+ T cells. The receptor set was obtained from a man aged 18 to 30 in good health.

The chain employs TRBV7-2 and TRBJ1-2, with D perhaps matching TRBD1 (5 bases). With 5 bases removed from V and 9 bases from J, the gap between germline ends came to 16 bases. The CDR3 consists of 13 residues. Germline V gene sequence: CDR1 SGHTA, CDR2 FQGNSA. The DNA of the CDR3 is TGTGCCAGCAGCCTAGACAGACCCAGGAGCTACACCTTC. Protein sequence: CASSLDRPRSYTF.

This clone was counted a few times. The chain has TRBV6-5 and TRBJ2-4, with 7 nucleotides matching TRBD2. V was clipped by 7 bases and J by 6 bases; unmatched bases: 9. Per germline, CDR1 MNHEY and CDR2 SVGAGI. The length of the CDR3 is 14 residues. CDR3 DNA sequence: TGTGCCAGCAAACTAGGGCTAGCGGCAAACATTCAGTACTTC. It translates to CASKLGLAANIQYF.

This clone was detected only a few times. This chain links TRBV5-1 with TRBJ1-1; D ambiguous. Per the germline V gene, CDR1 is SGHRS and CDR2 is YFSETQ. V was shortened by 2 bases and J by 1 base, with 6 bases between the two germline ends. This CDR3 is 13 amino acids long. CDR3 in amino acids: CASSFQENTEAFF. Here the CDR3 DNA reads TGCGCCAGCAGCTTTCAGGAGAACACTGAAGCTTTCTTT.

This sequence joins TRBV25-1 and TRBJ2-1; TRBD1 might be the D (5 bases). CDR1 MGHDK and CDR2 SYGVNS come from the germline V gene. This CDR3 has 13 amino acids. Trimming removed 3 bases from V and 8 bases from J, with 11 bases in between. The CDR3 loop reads CASSERQLDEQFF. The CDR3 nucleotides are TGTGCCAGCAGTGAGCGACAGTTGGATGAGCAGTTCTTC.

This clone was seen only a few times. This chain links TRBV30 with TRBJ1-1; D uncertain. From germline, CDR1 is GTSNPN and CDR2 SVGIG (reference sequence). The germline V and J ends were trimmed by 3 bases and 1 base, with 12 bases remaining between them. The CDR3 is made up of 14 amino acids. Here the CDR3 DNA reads TGTGCCTGGAGGGCGGGCCGAAGGAACACTGAAGCTTTCTTT. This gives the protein CAWRAGRRNTEAFF.

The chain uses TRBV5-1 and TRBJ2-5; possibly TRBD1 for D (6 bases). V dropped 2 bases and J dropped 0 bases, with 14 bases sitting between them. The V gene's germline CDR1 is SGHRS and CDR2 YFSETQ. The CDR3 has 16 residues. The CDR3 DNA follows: TGCGCCAGCAGCTTAGTTGGGGACAAGTACCAAGAGACCCAGTACTTC. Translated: CASSLVGDKYQETQYF.

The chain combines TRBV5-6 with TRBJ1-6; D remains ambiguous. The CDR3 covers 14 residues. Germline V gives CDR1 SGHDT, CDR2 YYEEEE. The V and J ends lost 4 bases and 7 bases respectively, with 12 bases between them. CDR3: CASSLRGANSPLHF. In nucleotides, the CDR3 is TGTGCCAGCAGCCTCCGGGGAGCGAATTCACCCCTCCACTTT.

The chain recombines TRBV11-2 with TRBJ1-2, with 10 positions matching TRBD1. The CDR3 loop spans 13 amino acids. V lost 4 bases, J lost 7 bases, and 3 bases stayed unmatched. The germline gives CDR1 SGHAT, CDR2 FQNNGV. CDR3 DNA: TGTGCCAGCAGCTCGACAGGGGGCTTTGGCTACACCTTC. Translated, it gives CASSSTGGFGYTF.

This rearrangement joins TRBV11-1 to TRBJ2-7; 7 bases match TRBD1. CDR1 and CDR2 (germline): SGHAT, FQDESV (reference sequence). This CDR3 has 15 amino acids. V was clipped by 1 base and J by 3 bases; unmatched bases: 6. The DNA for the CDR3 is TGTGCCAGCAGCTTAGGCACAGGGGATAACTACGAGCAGTACTTC. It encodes CASSLGTGDNYEQYF. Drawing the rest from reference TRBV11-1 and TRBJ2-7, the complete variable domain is EAEVAQSPRYKITEKSQAVAFWCDPISGHATLYWYRQILGQGPELLVQFQDESVVDDSQLPKDRFSAERLKGVDSTLKIQPAELGDSAMYLCASSLGTGDNYEQYFGPGTRLTVT.